The 8 T cell receptor beta chains below come from one sample, sequenced in a study of CD8 T cells in Susac syndrome. RNA, at 0.5 to 1 ug, was reverse transcribed with random hexamers. TCRdb called the immunoSEQ multiplex PCR reads again in MiXCR, with one record for every CDR3 protein. The table records over 150,000 distinct CDR3 sequences, about 95% of them present only once. Sequences were obtained from CD4+ T cells from PBMCs. Source of these receptors: a human donor with Susac syndrome.

The chain joins TRBV21-1 to TRBJ2-5; the D segment call TRBD2 is taken from the table without a DNA check. TRBV21-1 is labeled a pseudogene. The CDR3 spans 18 residues. As DNA, the CDR3 is TGTGCCAGCAGCAAGGGTGGCGGATCAGCGGGTACGAGGGAGACCCAGTACTTC. It yields the protein CASSKGGGSAGTRETQYF.

The V and J genes are TRBV28 and TRBJ2-3; D perhaps matches TRBD1 (7 bases). V was pared by 10 bases and J by 2 bases, with 16 bases between. The germline gives CDR1 MDHEN, CDR2 SYDVKM. CDR3 length: 14 amino acids. This CDR3 is CATGGQKHTDTQYF. The CDR3, as DNA: TGTGCCACCGGGGGACAGAAACACACAGATACGCAGTATTTT.

The chain employs TRBV15 and TRBJ1-2; perhaps TRBD1 as D (6 bases). This CDR3 is built from 14 residues. Germline assignment: CDR1 LNHNV and CDR2 YYDKDF (reference sequence). The V end lost 3 bases, the J end lost 3 bases, and 11 bases lay between the germline ends. CDR3 bases: TGTGCCACCAGCAGGGGCAGGGGAGACTATGGCTACACCTTC. Protein: CATSRGRGDYGYTF.

The rearrangement uses TRBV6-5 and TRBJ2-7, with D maybe TRBD2 (6 bases). The germline gives CDR1 MNHEY, CDR2 SVGAGI. V lost 5 bases, J lost 3 bases, and 20 bases lay in between. CDR3 length: 16 residues. The CDR3 sequence is CASSPSMGLRFYEQYF. The DNA for the CDR3 is TGTGCCAGCAGTCCCTCGATGGGACTGAGATTCTACGAGCAGTACTTC.

The chain links TRBV7-3 to TRBJ2-5, with 9 bases aligning to TRBD2. CDR3 length: 16 amino acids. The ends lost 0 bases at V and 7 bases at J; junction bases unmatched: 9. Per germline, CDR1 SGHTA and CDR2 FQGTGA. The CDR3 sequence is CASSLTGISGGGTQYF. The CDR3 DNA sequence: TGTGCCAGCAGCTTAACGGGGATTAGCGGGGGCGGGACCCAGTACTTC.

The V call is TRBV25-1, the J call TRBJ2-7; 7 bases align to TRBD1. The germline V gene has CDR1 MGHDK and CDR2 SYGVNS. V lost 6 bases to trimming and J lost 5 bases; unmatched junction nucleotides: 4. This CDR3 is built from 12 residues. The CDR3 DNA reads TGTGCCAGCAGACGGGACAGACACGAGCAGTACTTC. This codes for CASRRDRHEQYF.

J is TRBJ2-7 and V is TRBV28; D unclear. CDR1 and CDR2 (germline): MDHEN, SYDVKM. V dropped 1 base and J dropped 2 bases, with 6 bases sitting between them. The CDR3 extends over 13 amino acids. CDR3 coding DNA: TGTGCCAGCAGTTTATTTCTGGCCTACGAGCAGTACTTC. Translation: CASSLFLAYEQYF.

J is TRBJ2-3 and V is TRBV20-1; TRBD2 might be the D (5 bases). The V end was cut by 0 bases, the J end by 4 bases, with 14 bases between. Germline V gene lookup returns CDR1 DFQATT and CDR2 SNEGSKA (reference sequence). CDR3 length equals 15 residues. CDR3 sequence (DNA): TGCAGTGCTAGAGATGTCTCATGGGAGCCAGATACGCAGTATTTT. Its translation is CSARDVSWEPDTQYF.